These T cell receptor beta chains were read from a single sample in a study of beta chain features in type 1 diabetes. TCRdb's copy holds only in-frame clones and misses some; the assay was immunoSEQ multiplex PCR. The sample holds tens of thousands of clones, 49% seen once. The sample was stem cell memory CD4+ T cells from blood. The receptors were gathered from a man aged 30 to 45 with type 1 diabetes. Each CDR3 is given with its conserved first and last residue. A D gene is named only where the DNA matches it firmly. Clone size is shown for a subset of rows, as once, few, many or a class of expanded clone.

j_gene: TRBJ2-5; d_gene: -; abundance: -; v_gene: TRBV19; CDR3aa: CASSRSGAGETQYF; CDR3nt: TGTGCCAGTAGTAGGTCGGGAGCTGGAGAGACCCAGTACTTC
j_gene: TRBJ2-2; d_gene: TRBD2; abundance: few; v_gene: TRBV2; CDR3aa: CASSVASGRTGELFF; CDR3nt: TGTGCCAGCAGTGTGGCTAGCGGGAGAACCGGGGAGCTGTTTTTT
j_gene: TRBJ2-1; d_gene: TRBD2; abundance: few; v_gene: TRBV30; CDR3aa: CAWSAGTSGYNEQFF; CDR3nt: TGTGCCTGGAGCGCCGGGACTAGCGGATACAATGAGCAGTTCTTC
j_gene: TRBJ2-7; d_gene: TRBD1; abundance: few; v_gene: TRBV2; CDR3aa: CASSEGDRGPF; CDR3nt: TGTGCCAGCAGTGAAGGGGACAGGGGGCCCTTC
j_gene: TRBJ1-3; d_gene: -; abundance: -; v_gene: TRBV6-5; CDR3aa: CASSYSKERNTIYF; CDR3nt: TGTGCCAGCAGTTACTCGAAGGAGAGAAACACCATATATTTT
j_gene: TRBJ1-5; d_gene: -; abundance: -; v_gene: TRBV30; CDR3aa: CAWTGNNQGMPQHF; CDR3nt: TGTGCCTGGACAGGGAACAACCAGGGCATGCCCCAGCATTTT
j_gene: TRBJ1-2; d_gene: -; abundance: -; v_gene: TRBV14; CDR3aa: CASSQVGVPGGGTF; CDR3nt: TGTGCCAGCAGCCAAGTCGGGGTGCCCGGAGGAGGTACCTTC
j_gene: TRBJ1-5; d_gene: -; abundance: -; v_gene: TRBV2; CDR3aa: CASRWGRAGNQPQHF; CDR3nt: TGTGCCAGCCGATGGGGGCGGGCTGGGAATCAGCCCCAGCATTTT
j_gene: TRBJ1-1; d_gene: TRBD1; abundance: few; v_gene: TRBV5-1; CDR3aa: CASSSGTGANTEAFF; CDR3nt: TGCGCCAGCAGCTCGGGTACAGGGGCGAACACTGAAGCTTTCTTT
j_gene: TRBJ2-1; d_gene: TRBD1; abundance: few; v_gene: TRBV5-1; CDR3aa: CASFRDSDYNEQFF; CDR3nt: TGCGCCAGTTTTCGGGACAGTGACTACAATGAGCAGTTCTTC
j_gene: TRBJ2-2; d_gene: TRBD1; abundance: -; v_gene: TRBV6-5; CDR3aa: CASSYRGTGNTGELFF; CDR3nt: TGTGCCAGCAGTTACCGAGGGACAGGCAACACCGGGGAGCTGTTTTTT
j_gene: TRBJ2-3; d_gene: -; abundance: few; v_gene: TRBV7-9; CDR3aa: CASSLSRRGSTDTQYF; CDR3nt: TGTGCCAGCAGCTTAAGTCGAAGGGGATCCACAGATACGCAGTATTTT
j_gene: TRBJ1-2; d_gene: -; abundance: -; v_gene: TRBV10-3; CDR3aa: CAISVREDYGYTF; CDR3nt: TGTGCCATCAGTGTCAGAGAGGACTATGGCTACACCTTC
j_gene: TRBJ2-3; d_gene: -; abundance: -; v_gene: TRBV9; CDR3aa: CASAGADTQYF; CDR3nt: TGTGCCAGCGCGGGCGCGGATACGCAGTATTTT
j_gene: TRBJ2-7; d_gene: TRBD1; abundance: few; v_gene: TRBV5-1; CDR3aa: CASRSGTGSYEQYF; CDR3nt: TGCGCCAGCAGAAGTGGGACAGGGTCCTACGAGCAGTACTTC
j_gene: TRBJ2-2; d_gene: TRBD1; abundance: -; v_gene: TRBV5-1; CDR3aa: CASSEGQGGGELFF; CDR3nt: TGCGCCAGCAGCGAGGGACAGGGAGGCGGGGAGCTGTTTTTT
j_gene: TRBJ2-5; d_gene: -; abundance: -; v_gene: TRBV7-7; CDR3aa: CASSLGRGIETQYF; CDR3nt: TGTGCTAGCAGCTTGGGGAGGGGGATAGAGACCCAGTACTTC
j_gene: TRBJ2-3; d_gene: -; abundance: -; v_gene: TRBV11-2; CDR3aa: CASSLVEDSRHTDTQYF; CDR3nt: TGTGCCAGCAGCTTAGTCGAGGACTCCCGACACACAGATACGCAGTATTTT
j_gene: TRBJ2-1; d_gene: TRBD2; abundance: few; v_gene: TRBV30; CDR3aa: CAWSKTSGSNEQFF; CDR3nt: TGTGCCTGGAGTAAAACTAGCGGGAGTAATGAGCAGTTCTTC
j_gene: TRBJ2-3; d_gene: -; abundance: -; v_gene: TRBV18; CDR3aa: CASSPPAPGRTDTQYF; CDR3nt: TGTGCCAGCTCACCACCGGCACCAGGGCGCACAGATACGCAGTATTTT
j_gene: TRBJ1-1; d_gene: -; abundance: few; v_gene: TRBV7-9; CDR3aa: CASSLGGGNTEAFF; CDR3nt: TGTGCCAGCAGCTTAGGGGGGGGCAACACTGAAGCTTTCTTT
j_gene: TRBJ1-4; d_gene: TRBD1; abundance: -; v_gene: TRBV30; CDR3aa: CAWSRQGGEKLFF; CDR3nt: TGTGCCTGGAGTAGGCAGGGGGGAGAAAAACTGTTTTTT
j_gene: TRBJ1-5; d_gene: -; abundance: -; v_gene: TRBV7-8; CDR3aa: CASSLVGGVGNQPQHF; CDR3nt: TGTGCCAGCAGCTTAGTGGGGGGGGTTGGCAATCAGCCCCAGCATTTT
j_gene: TRBJ1-1; d_gene: -; abundance: few; v_gene: TRBV4-1; CDR3aa: CASSQVSWRGTEAFF; CDR3nt: TGCGCCAGCAGCCAAGTATCTTGGCGGGGGACTGAAGCTTTCTTT
j_gene: TRBJ2-2; d_gene: -; abundance: -; v_gene: TRBV7-8; CDR3aa: CASSSTYVDRAGSTGELFF; CDR3nt: TGTGCCAGCAGCTCCACCTATGTCGACAGGGCGGGGAGCACCGGGGAGCTGTTTTTT
j_gene: TRBJ2-5; d_gene: TRBD2; abundance: -; v_gene: TRBV5-1; CDR3aa: CASSASTSGEETQYF; CDR3nt: TGCGCCAGCAGCGCCTCGACTAGCGGGGAAGAGACCCAGTACTTC
j_gene: TRBJ2-5; d_gene: -; abundance: -; v_gene: TRBV15; CDR3aa: CATSTLETQYF; CDR3nt: TGTGCCACCAGCACCTTGGAGACCCAGTACTTC
j_gene: TRBJ1-3; d_gene: TRBD1; abundance: -; v_gene: TRBV2; CDR3aa: CASRDRGNTIYF; CDR3nt: TGTGCCAGCAGGGACAGGGGAAACACCATATATTTT
j_gene: TRBJ2-1; d_gene: -; abundance: few; v_gene: TRBV30; CDR3aa: CAWSSGLHNEQFF; CDR3nt: TGTGCCTGGAGCTCAGGTCTCCACAATGAGCAGTTCTTC
j_gene: TRBJ2-2; d_gene: -; abundance: -; v_gene: TRBV5-1; CDR3aa: CASSPLPGELFF; CDR3nt: TGCGCCAGCAGCCCCCTTCCCGGGGAGCTGTTTTTT
j_gene: TRBJ2-5; d_gene: -; abundance: -; v_gene: TRBV29-1; CDR3aa: CSVGAPNAETQYF; CDR3nt: TGCAGCGTTGGGGCCCCGAATGCGGAGACCCAGTACTTC
j_gene: TRBJ1-1; d_gene: -; abundance: few; v_gene: TRBV7-2; CDR3aa: CASSLGRGNTEAFF; CDR3nt: TGTGCCAGCAGCTTAGGCAGGGGGAACACTGAAGCTTTCTTT
j_gene: TRBJ1-3; d_gene: -; abundance: few; v_gene: TRBV19; CDR3aa: CASSIVEGNTIYF; CDR3nt: TGTGCCAGTAGTATCGTCGAGGGAAACACCATATATTTT
j_gene: TRBJ2-7; d_gene: -; abundance: -; v_gene: TRBV7-8; CDR3aa: CASTPGGTSYEQYF; CDR3nt: TGTGCCAGCACCCCAGGGGGGACCTCCTACGAGCAGTACTTC
j_gene: TRBJ1-1; d_gene: -; abundance: -; v_gene: TRBV18; CDR3aa: CASSQAMNTEAFF; CDR3nt: TGTGCCAGCTCCCAGGCCATGAACACTGAAGCTTTCTTT
j_gene: TRBJ2-3; d_gene: -; abundance: -; v_gene: TRBV7-2; CDR3aa: CASSLLDMLDTQYF; CDR3nt: TGTGCCAGCAGCCTCCTCGACATGTTGGATACGCAGTATTTT
j_gene: TRBJ2-5; d_gene: TRBD2; abundance: -; v_gene: TRBV6-5; CDR3aa: CASVGAGGPWETQYF; CDR3nt: TGTGCCAGCGTCGGAGCGGGAGGTCCTTGGGAGACCCAGTACTTC
j_gene: TRBJ2-4; d_gene: TRBD2; abundance: few; v_gene: TRBV7-2; CDR3aa: CASEPGLAGGLSIIQYF; CDR3nt: TGTGCCAGCGAACCGGGACTAGCGGGGGGCCTCTCCATCATTCAGTACTTC
j_gene: TRBJ2-3; d_gene: TRBD1; abundance: -; v_gene: TRBV12-5; CDR3aa: CATVRQGIDTQYF; CDR3nt: TGTGCTACAGTCCGACAGGGAATAGATACGCAGTATTTT
j_gene: TRBJ2-5; d_gene: -; abundance: -; v_gene: TRBV30; CDR3aa: CAWRDPSDQETQYF; CDR3nt: TGTGCCTGGAGGGACCCTAGCGACCAAGAGACCCAGTACTTC
j_gene: TRBJ2-1; d_gene: TRBD2; abundance: -; v_gene: TRBV18; CDR3aa: CASSPGTSGALGNEQFF; CDR3nt: TGTGCCAGCTCACCAGGTACTAGCGGGGCCCTTGGGAATGAGCAGTTCTTC